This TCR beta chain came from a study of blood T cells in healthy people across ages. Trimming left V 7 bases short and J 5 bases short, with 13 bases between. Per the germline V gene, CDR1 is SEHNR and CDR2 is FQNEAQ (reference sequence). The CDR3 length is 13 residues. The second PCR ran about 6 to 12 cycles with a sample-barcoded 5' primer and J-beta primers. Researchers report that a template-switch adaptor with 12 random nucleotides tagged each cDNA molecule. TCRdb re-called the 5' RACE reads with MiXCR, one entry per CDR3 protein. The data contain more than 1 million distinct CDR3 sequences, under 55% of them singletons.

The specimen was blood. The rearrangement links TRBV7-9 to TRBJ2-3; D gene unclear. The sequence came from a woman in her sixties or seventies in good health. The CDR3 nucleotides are TGTGCCAGCACCATAGCAGGCAGAGATACGCAGTATTTT. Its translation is CASTIAGRDTQYF.